One and the same sample provided the 21 T cell receptor beta chains below, sequenced in a study of blood T cell repertoires in COVID-19 (dated by TCRdb to the early 2020s). The library came from the immunoSEQ multiplex PCR assay. This immuneACCESS table, as held by TCRdb, lists in-frame sequences with V and J called but not all clones. Of the missing ones, under half trace to an unresolved V gene in checked studies; the others have no known cause. The sample data list approximately 220,000 clones, and 75% to 90% of these were observed just once. In total, the top ten clones hold roughly 4.9% of the sample. Sequencing was performed on PBMCs or T cells enriched from blood (not recorded which). The source of these receptors is a woman aged 30 to 39 who had been exposed to COVID-19.

The chain recombines TRBV5-1 with TRBJ2-1; 14 positions match TRBD2. The CDR3 runs 18 residues. V lost 0 bases and J lost 6; bases outside the gene matches: 8. Germline-derived CDR1 and CDR2 are SGHRS and YFSETQ. CDR3 sequence: CASSLAGTSGGGRNEQFF. DNA for the CDR3: TGCGCCAGCAGCTTGGCCGGGACTAGCGGGGGAGGACGCAATGAGCAGTTCTTC.

J is TRBJ2-3 and V is TRBV30; 9 nucleotides agree with TRBD1. CDR1 GTSNPN and CDR2 SVGIG come from the germline V gene (reference sequence). The CDR3 loop spans 13 amino acids. Losses at the gene ends were 4 bases for V and 5 bases for J; bases not matched to a gene: 4. DNA for the CDR3: TGTGCCTGGAAGACAGGGGGGAAAGATACGCAGTATTTT. Its protein product is CAWKTGGKDTQYF. Drawing the rest from reference TRBV30 and TRBJ2-3, the complete variable domain is SQTIHQWPATLVQPVGSPLSLECTVEGTSNPNLYWYRQAAGRGLQLLFYSVGIGQISSEVPQNLSASRPQDRQFILSSKKLLLSDSGFYLCAWKTGGKDTQYFGPGTRLTVL.

The V call is TRBV10-2, the J call TRBJ2-1; the D is unclear. V lost 3 bases and J lost 10, with 7 bases in between. The CDR3 totals 11 residues. CDR1 and CDR2 (germline): WSHSY, SAAADI. CDR3 bases: TGCGCCAGCAGTGAATGGCGGGAGCAGTTCTTC. Translated: CASSEWREQFF.

Details on this clone: Other nucleotide sequences in the sample specify the same CDR3. The chain employs TRBV19 and TRBJ1-5, with a possible D match to TRBD1 (6 bases). The CDR3 is made up of 14 amino acids. CDR1 is LNHDA, CDR2 SQIVND, per germline (reference sequence). The V end lost 3 bases, the J end lost 3 bases, and 9 bases lay between the germline ends. The CDR3: CASSIRDTNQPQHF. DNA of the CDR3: TGTGCCAGTAGTATCCGGGACACCAATCAGCCCCAGCATTTT.

This chain connects TRBV4-1 to TRBJ2-5; 14 nucleotides align to TRBD2. V lost 0 bases to trimming and J lost 5 bases; unmatched junction nucleotides: 8. The CDR3 totals 18 residues. Germline assignment: CDR1 MGHRA and CDR2 YSYEKL. The CDR3 DNA follows: TGCGCCAGCAGCCAAGAAGCGGGGACTAGCGGGGGCCGGGAGACCCAGTACTTC. It encodes CASSQEAGTSGGRETQYF.

In its sample, this clone was seen once. V and J are TRBV4-1 and TRBJ2-1, with 8 positions matching TRBD1. J lost 9 bases, V lost 1 base, and 5 bases had no gene match. Germline V gives CDR1 MGHRA, CDR2 YSYEKL. The CDR3 consists of 14 residues. CDR3 DNA sequence: TGCGCCAGCAGCCAAGCTCGGACAGGGACTGAGCAGTTCTTC. This sequence encodes CASSQARTGTEQFF.

The chain has TRBV24-1 and TRBJ2-3, with TRBD2 matching 10 bases. Germline V gene data show CDR1 as KGHDR and CDR2 as SFDVKD. V lost 6 bases, J lost 2 bases, and 13 bases stayed unmatched. The CDR3 totals 18 residues. The CDR3 is CATSTGPGLATITDTQYF. The CDR3 nucleotides read TGTGCCACCAGTACGGGACCGGGACTAGCGACAATCACAGATACGCAGTATTTT.

The chain joins TRBV2 to TRBJ1-6, with D tentatively TRBD1 (5 bases). V was trimmed by 6 bases and J by 0 bases, leaving 9 bases between them. The CDR3 length is 15 residues. Per germline, CDR1 SNHLY and CDR2 FYNNEI. The CDR3 DNA reads TGTGCCAGCAGGGGGCCCAGCTCCTATAATTCACCCCTCCACTTT. Protein sequence: CASRGPSSYNSPLHF.

The chain has TRBV5-6 and TRBJ2-3; no clear D gene. The length of the CDR3 is 12 residues. V dropped 7 bases and J dropped 3 bases, with 9 bases sitting between them. Germline V gene sequence: CDR1 SGHDT, CDR2 YYEEEE. Here the CDR3 reads CASSPGTDTQYF. The CDR3 DNA follows: TGTGCCAGCTCCCCGGGTACAGATACGCAGTATTTT.

A few counts support this clone. This chain connects TRBV3-1 (or the pseudogene TRBV3-2) to TRBJ1-3; tentative D call: TRBD1 (6 bases). Per the germline V gene, CDR1 is LGHDT and CDR2 is YNNKEL (reference sequence). Trimming took off 5 bases at V and 4 bases at J, with 12 bases between the two ends. The CDR3 covers 14 residues. The CDR3 here is CASSARTAGNTIYF. The DNA of the CDR3 is TGTGCCAGCAGCGCACGGACAGCGGGAAACACCATATATTTT.

The sample holds one count of this clone. J is TRBJ2-5 and V is TRBV6-4; 11 positions agree with TRBD1. Per the germline V gene, CDR1 is MRHNA and CDR2 is SNTAGT. This CDR3 comprises 19 residues. J lost 5 bases, V lost 3 bases, and 17 bases had no gene match. The CDR3, as DNA: TGTGCCAGCAGTGATGCAACCGGGACAGGGGGAGAGGACAGGGAGACCCAGTACTTC. This gives the protein CASSDATGTGGEDRETQYF.

The rearrangement links TRBV5-6 to TRBJ2-5; 8 nucleotides align to TRBD1. The CDR3 has 14 residues. Germline-derived CDR1 and CDR2 are SGHDT and YYEEEE. Trimming removed 6 bases from V and 0 bases from J; junction bases left unmatched: 4. The CDR3 DNA reads as TGTGCCAGCATCGGGACAGGCTACCAAGAGACCCAGTACTTC. Protein sequence: CASIGTGYQETQYF.

The rearrangement joins TRBV15 to TRBJ1-2; 7 bases match TRBD1. Germline-derived CDR1 and CDR2 are LNHNV and YYDKDF (reference sequence). The CDR3 length is 14 residues. With V trimmed by 4 bases and J by 4 bases, 6 bases remained unmatched. The CDR3: CATSTRTGSYGYTF. As DNA, the CDR3 is TGTGCCACCAGCACCAGGACAGGCAGCTATGGCTACACCTTC.

Note on this clone: The same CDR3 can be traced to other DNA sequences in this sample. The V and J genes are TRBV3-1 (or the pseudogene TRBV3-2) and TRBJ2-7, with TRBD1 matching 9 bases. Germline loops: CDR1 LGHDT, CDR2 YNNKEL (reference sequence). This CDR3 is 15 amino acids long. V shed 2 bases and J 3 bases; nucleotides not matched to a gene: 5. CDR3 protein: CASSQPGQGVYEQYF. The CDR3 nucleotides read TGTGCCAGCAGCCAACCGGGACAGGGCGTCTACGAGCAGTACTTC.

The chain recombines TRBV19 with TRBJ1-2; TRBD1 matches 7 bases. This CDR3 region has 14 residues. Germline assignment: CDR1 LNHDA and CDR2 SQIVND (reference sequence). With 5 bases clipped from V and 4 bases from J, the junction kept 7 bases outside the gene matches. This chain's CDR3 is CASSAPGQRYGYTF. DNA of the CDR3: TGTGCCAGTAGTGCACCGGGACAGCGCTATGGCTACACCTTC.

The chain combines TRBV14 with TRBJ1-2; 9 bases map to TRBD1. The V gene end was trimmed by 3 bases and the J gene end by 7 bases; junction bases not matched to a gene: 9. Per the germline V gene, CDR1 is SGHDN and CDR2 is FVKESK. This CDR3 is built from 15 residues. CDR3 region: CASSHRRTGAAGYTF. CDR3 bases: TGTGCCAGCAGCCATCGGCGGACAGGGGCTGCTGGCTACACCTTC.

This chain links TRBV5-1 with TRBJ2-5; D may be TRBD1 (5 bases). The V end was cut by 0 bases, the J end by 5 bases, with 8 bases between. Per the germline V gene, CDR1 is SGHRS and CDR2 is YFSETQ. CDR3 length: 13 amino acids. DNA for the CDR3: TGCGCCAGCAGCTTGGAACCAGGGGAGACCCAGTACTTC. Its translation: CASSLEPGETQYF.

V and J are TRBV30 and TRBJ1-1, with 7 bases aligning to TRBD1. The CDR3 is 14 residues long. Per the germline V gene, CDR1 is GTSNPN and CDR2 is SVGIG (reference sequence). The V gene end was trimmed by 7 bases and the J gene end by 2 bases; junction bases not matched to a gene: 10. The CDR3 nucleotides read TGTGCCTCACGGGTCGACAGGGCCAACACTGAAGCTTTCTTT. It is translated as CASRVDRANTEAFF.

The rearrangement uses TRBV24-1 and TRBJ1-2, with a weak D call TRBD1 (6 bases). The CDR3 consists of 16 residues. Trimming stripped 3 bases from V and 3 bases from J, with 16 bases between. Looked up from germline, CDR1 is KGHDR and CDR2 is SFDVKD. CDR3 coding DNA: TGTGCCACCAGTGATCCGAACGGACAGACGGACTATGGCTACACCTTC. Encoded protein: CATSDPNGQTDYGYTF.

The rearrangement uses TRBV19 and TRBJ1-1; maybe TRBD1 (5 bases). The V end lost 3 bases, the J end lost 10 bases, and 15 bases lay between the germline ends. The germline gives CDR1 LNHDA, CDR2 SQIVND (reference sequence). The CDR3 loop spans 13 amino acids. This chain's CDR3 is CASSIGSGVPAFF. CDR3 DNA: TGTGCCAGTAGTATCGGCTCGGGGGTCCCAGCTTTCTTT.

This rearrangement joins TRBV11-3 to TRBJ2-7; weak D call: TRBD1 (5 bases). Germline V lookup: CDR1 SGHNT, CDR2 YENEEA. The CDR3 extends over 14 amino acids. The germline V and J ends were trimmed by 11 bases and 5 bases, with 22 bases remaining between them. The CDR3 DNA reads TGTGCCTGTGGTCCTGGGGCAGTGGTAAACGAGCAGTACTTC. It yields the protein CACGPGAVVNEQYF. Together with reference TRBV11-3 and TRBJ2-7, the CDR3 gives the full variable domain: EAGVVQSPRYKIIEKKQPVAFWCNPISGHNTLYWYLQNLGQGPELLIRYENEEAVDDSQLPKDRFSAERLKGVDSTLKIQPAELGDSAVYLCACGPGAVVNEQYFGPGTRLTVT.